These T cell receptor beta chains were read from a single sample in a study of T-cell memory formation after mild COVID-19. One entry per CDR3 protein results from TCRdb running MiXCR on the 5' RACE reads. The table includes roughly 480,000 distinct CDR3 sequences, roughly 25% detected once. The sample was PBMCs or a T cell subset sorted from them (not recorded which). These receptors were collected from an adult woman who had mild COVID-19 (a few samples of this study predate the infection). Cell type and time point are not known. The conserved cysteine and the conserved F or W are not part of the CDR3 here.

V	J	CDR3
TRBV2	TRBJ2-7	ASITNRDRTYEQY
TRBV10-3	TRBJ1-2	AISDKGRNYGYT
TRBV15	TRBJ2-1	ATSRDVSLAGGSSYNEQF
TRBV12-5	TRBJ2-1	ASGPGTSAYNEQF
TRBV18	TRBJ2-7	ASGIGASYEQY
TRBV20-1	TRBJ2-3	SASSEADTQY
TRBV20-1	TRBJ1-3	SAGGTVGNTIY
TRBV12-3/TRBV12-4	TRBJ2-1	ASSGTSGGPGNEQF
TRBV15	TRBJ1-5	ATSRAGNGNQPQH
TRBV7-8	TRBJ1-6	ASRRTNQGQHNSPLH
TRBV6-5	TRBJ2-6	ASSLSGTRVLT
TRBV4-1	TRBJ1-1	ASSQDDGTNTEAF
TRBV27	TRBJ2-3	ASSKGGRITDTQY
TRBV2	TRBJ1-1	ASSDFSGGTEAF
TRBV27	TRBJ2-7	ASSSSSEQY
TRBV6-2/TRBV6-3	TRBJ2-3	ASSSLGVGDTQY
TRBV7-8	TRBJ2-7	ASSSGTSGRTYEQY
TRBV6-5	TRBJ2-7	ASSLLAGVYEQY
TRBV6-5	TRBJ2-5	ASSYRQPQETQY
TRBV20-1	TRBJ2-5	SATEPGLPSETQY
TRBV2	TRBJ2-7	ASSDRGTEEQY
TRBV5-1	TRBJ2-1	ASSPGDRPPGDEQF
TRBV12-3/TRBV12-4	TRBJ2-1	ASSLTSGSGEQF
TRBV6-5	TRBJ2-3	ASRTTLASTDTQY
TRBV14	TRBJ2-1	ASSQGGTSYNEQF
TRBV4-1	TRBJ1-2	ASSQLQGISDYGYT
TRBV24-1	TRBJ2-3	ATSGPSGSREDTQY
TRBV30	TRBJ2-3	AWRWRAPDTQY
TRBV24-1	TRBJ2-1	ATSEPDRSNEQF
TRBV15	TRBJ1-2	ATSVDRGLSGYT
TRBV4-3	TRBJ1-6	ASSLRQVNSPLH
TRBV9	TRBJ2-5	ASGVVAGGPQETQY
TRBV19	TRBJ1-1	ATRRGTEAF